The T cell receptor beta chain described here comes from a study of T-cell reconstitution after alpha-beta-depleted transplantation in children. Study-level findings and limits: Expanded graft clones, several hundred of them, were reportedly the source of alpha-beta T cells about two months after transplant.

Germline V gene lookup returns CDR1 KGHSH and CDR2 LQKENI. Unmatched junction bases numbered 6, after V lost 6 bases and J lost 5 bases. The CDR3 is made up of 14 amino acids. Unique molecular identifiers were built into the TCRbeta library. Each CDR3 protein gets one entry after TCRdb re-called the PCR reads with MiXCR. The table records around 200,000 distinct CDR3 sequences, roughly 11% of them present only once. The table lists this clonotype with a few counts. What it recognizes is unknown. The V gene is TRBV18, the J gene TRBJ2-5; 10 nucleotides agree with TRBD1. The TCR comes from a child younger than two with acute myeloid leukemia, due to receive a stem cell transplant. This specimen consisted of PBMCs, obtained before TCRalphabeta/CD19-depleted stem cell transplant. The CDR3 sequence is CASSPRDRGETQYF. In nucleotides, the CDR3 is TGTGCCAGCTCCCCTAGGGACAGGGGCGAGACCCAGTACTTC.